Listed below are T cell receptor beta chains from one sample, sequenced in a study of Graves' ophthalmopathy and Graves' hyperthyroidism. Using its own MiXCR run on the multiplex PCR reads, TCRdb lists one record per CDR3 protein. The table records hundreds of thousands of distinct CDR3 sequences, about 20% of them present only once. Sequenced input: peripheral blood. Every receptor here comes from a woman between 18 and 30 years old with stable Graves' hyperthyroidism. Some clones in this sample may be carry-over from other donors' samples. CDR3s include the opening cysteine and the closing phenylalanine or tryptophan. A D gene is named only where the DNA matches it firmly. Clone size appears in some rows only: once, few, many, or a class for an expanded clone.

TRBV28	TRBJ2-2	many	NA	TGTGCCAGCAGTTCCACGGGCGTACAGTCGGTCGGGGAGCTGTTTTTT	CASSSTGVQSVGELFF
TRBV20-1	TRBJ2-5	few	TRBD2	TGCAGTGCTAGAGAGCCGGGGGGGCCTCAAGAGACCCAGTACTTC	CSAREPGGPQETQYF
TRBV19	TRBJ1-2	NA	NA	TGTGCCAGTAGTATTTCGCAGGGCTATGGCTACACCTTC	CASSISQGYGYTF
TRBV20-1	TRBJ2-5	many	NA	TGCAGTGCGAGCAGGACGGGAGAGACCCAGTACTTC	CSASRTGETQYF
TRBV11-1	TRBJ2-2	many	TRBD2	TGTGCCAGCAGCTCACCTACTAGCGGGCCTAACACCGGGGAGCTGTTTTTT	CASSSPTSGPNTGELFF
TRBV28	TRBJ2-5	NA	TRBD1	TGTGCCAGTACCGGGACAGGGTACCAAGAGACCCAGTACTTC	CASTGTGYQETQYF
TRBV3-1	TRBJ2-5	NA	TRBD2	TGTGCCAGCAGGATTAGCGGGGGTAGCCAAGAGACCCAGTACTTC	CASRISGGSQETQYF
TRBV3-1	TRBJ2-7	NA	TRBD1	TGTGCCAGCAGCCAAGATCCAGGGGACAGGGGAGGTCAGTACTTC	CASSQDPGDRGGQYF
TRBV6-1	TRBJ1-2	many	NA	TGTGCCAGCAGACCCCAGACCGGATTCGGCTACACCTTC	CASRPQTGFGYTF
TRBV6-1	TRBJ2-7	many	NA	TGTGCCACCAGGGGAGACAGAACTCTGGATTACGAGCAGTACTTC	CATRGDRTLDYEQYF
TRBV6-1	TRBJ2-5	few	TRBD1	TGTGCCGGGGCCGGGACAGGAACTTCGAAGACCCAGTACTTC	CAGAGTGTSKTQYF
TRBV19	TRBJ1-2	few	NA	TGTGCCAGCCGCAGACCGGGAATCACTAACTATGGCTACACCTTC	CASRRPGITNYGYTF
TRBV28	TRBJ1-2	few	NA	TGTGCCAGCAAAGGGCAGGGCCCGAACCGTGGCTACACCTTC	CASKGQGPNRGYTF
TRBV5-1	TRBJ2-2	many	NA	TGCGCCAGCAGCTTCCAAGGGGTCGGGTCCGGGGAGCTGTTTTTT	CASSFQGVGSGELFF
TRBV6-2/TRBV6-3	TRBJ2-2	many	NA	TGTGCCAGCAGTTCCAGGGGGGGACGGACCGGGGAGCTGTTTTTT	CASSSRGGRTGELFF
TRBV11-2	TRBJ2-2	once	TRBD2	TGTGCCAGCAGTCTATCCCTAGCGGTTAACACCGGGGAGCTGTTTTTT	CASSLSLAVNTGELFF
TRBV6-1	TRBJ2-4	few	NA	TGTGCCAGCAGCCTCCGGGCGGACGGGGTAACCAAAAACATTCAGTACTTC	CASSLRADGVTKNIQYF
TRBV30	TRBJ2-2	many	NA	TGTGCCTGGAGTGTACTTGGCTTAGCGGCGCGGGAGCTGTTTTTT	CAWSVLGLAARELFF
TRBV2	TRBJ2-5	many	NA	TGTGCCAGCCCTTTGAGCAAGTACTTC	CASPLSKYF